The T cell receptor (beta chain) under discussion was sequenced for a study of regulatory T cells in long-lasting Graves disease. Both iRepertoire HTBI primers and Arm-PCR of CDR3 regions were used to build the TCR beta libraries. TCRdb re-called the multiplex PCR reads with MiXCR, one entry per CDR3 protein. Of 360,000 or so distinct CDR3 sequences in the sample, less than 30% are singletons; the top ten hold about 29%. Time point specified: persistent/refractory GD, antithyroid drugs over 5 years with positive TRAb. Extracted PBMC RNA gave rise to the TCR library. The CDR3 is 14 residues long. The germline gives CDR1 GTSNPN, CDR2 SVGIG (reference sequence). The ends were cut back, 0 bases at V and 8 bases at J, with 14 bases in the middle.

The starting material was peripheral blood mononuclear cells (PBMCs), obtained when the disease was refractory, from a patient treated with antithyroid drugs. This receptor was obtained from a woman between 35 and 50 years old with Graves disease. The J gene is TRBJ1-5, the V gene TRBV30, with unresolved D. CDR3 in amino acids: CAWSVTGVLEPQHF. CDR3 nucleotides: TGTGCCTGGAGTGTAACTGGTGTTCTTGAGCCCCAGCATTTT.